One and the same sample provided the 7 T cell receptor beta chains below, sequenced in a study of blood T cell repertoires in COVID-19. Repertoires were generated with immunoSEQ multiplex PCR, while TCRdb's copy carries only in-frame clones and drops some. The sample has fewer than 110,000 clones; roughly nine tenths are singletons. Sequencing was carried out using peripheral blood. Receptors were obtained from a woman older than 75 in a cohort sampled during active COVID-19.

The chain recombines TRBV7-9 with TRBJ2-7, with D uncertain. Germline-derived CDR1 and CDR2 are SEHNR and FQNEAQ (reference sequence). The V end lost 10 bases, the J end lost 2 bases, and 9 bases lay between the germline ends. CDR3 size: 11 residues. Written as DNA, the CDR3 is TGTGCCACCCAGACTGCCTACGAGCAGTACTTC. Residues: CATQTAYEQYF.

This sequence joins TRBV18 and TRBJ1-6; 7 bases are shared with TRBD1. The CDR3 has 14 amino acids. Germline V gene data show CDR1 as KGHSH and CDR2 as LQKENI. After removal of 3 bases from V and 6 bases from J, the junction contained 2 bases not matched to a gene. The CDR3 DNA reads as TGTGCCAGCTCACCGGGACAGACTAATTCACCCCTCCACTTT. Protein product: CASSPGQTNSPLHF.

The gene calls are TRBV10-2 and TRBJ2-5, with 16 bases identical to TRBD2. With 7 bases clipped from V and 5 bases from J, the junction kept 10 bases outside the gene matches. Germline loops: CDR1 WSHSY, CDR2 SAAADI. The length of the CDR3 is 17 residues. The CDR3 reads CASTGTSGRAEGETQYF. In DNA form, the CDR3 reads TGCGCCAGCACCGGGACTAGCGGGAGGGCCGAGGGTGAGACCCAGTACTTC.

The rearrangement links TRBV5-6 to TRBJ2-1; 8 bases are shared with TRBD2. With V trimmed by 2 bases and J by 2 bases, 3 bases remained unmatched. The CDR3 loop spans 15 amino acids. The germline V gene has CDR1 SGHDT and CDR2 YYEEEE. The CDR3 region has the DNA TGTGCCAGCAGCTTAGGGCGGGGGGCCTACAATGAGCAGTTCTTC. Translated, it gives CASSLGRGAYNEQFF.

CDR3 sequence reads: CASSRAGSNTGELFF. CDR3 nucleotide sequence: TGCGCCAGCAGCAGGGCGGGGAGCAACACCGGGGAGCTGTTTTTT. This chain joins TRBV5-1 and TRBJ2-2; D may be TRBD2 (6 bases). CDR1 is SGHRS and CDR2 is YFSETQ in the germline V gene. The CDR3 has 15 residues. Trimming shortened V by 4 bases and J by 2 bases, and 12 bases separated the two germline ends.

The V gene is TRBV19, the J gene TRBJ1-5, with D perhaps matching TRBD1 (5 bases). V shed 10 bases and J shed 4 bases, with 11 bases lying between them. This CDR3 has 12 amino acids. Germline CDR1 and CDR2: LNHDA and SQIVND (reference sequence). Written as DNA, the CDR3 is TGTGCCACTCATGGGGGGAATCAGCCCCAGCATTTT. Translated: CATHGGNQPQHF.

A note on this clone: One end of the junction is discordant with germline, which a read error may explain. Other DNA sequences in this specimen translate into the identical CDR3. CDR3 DNA sequence: TGTGCCACCAGTGATCCACGACTAGCGGGCTACGAGCAATACTTC. Protein: CATSDPRLAGYEQYF. The chain joins TRBV24-1 to TRBJ2-7; 10 nucleotides line up with TRBD2. Germline assignment: CDR1 KGHDR and CDR2 SFDVKD. The CDR3 is 15 residues long.